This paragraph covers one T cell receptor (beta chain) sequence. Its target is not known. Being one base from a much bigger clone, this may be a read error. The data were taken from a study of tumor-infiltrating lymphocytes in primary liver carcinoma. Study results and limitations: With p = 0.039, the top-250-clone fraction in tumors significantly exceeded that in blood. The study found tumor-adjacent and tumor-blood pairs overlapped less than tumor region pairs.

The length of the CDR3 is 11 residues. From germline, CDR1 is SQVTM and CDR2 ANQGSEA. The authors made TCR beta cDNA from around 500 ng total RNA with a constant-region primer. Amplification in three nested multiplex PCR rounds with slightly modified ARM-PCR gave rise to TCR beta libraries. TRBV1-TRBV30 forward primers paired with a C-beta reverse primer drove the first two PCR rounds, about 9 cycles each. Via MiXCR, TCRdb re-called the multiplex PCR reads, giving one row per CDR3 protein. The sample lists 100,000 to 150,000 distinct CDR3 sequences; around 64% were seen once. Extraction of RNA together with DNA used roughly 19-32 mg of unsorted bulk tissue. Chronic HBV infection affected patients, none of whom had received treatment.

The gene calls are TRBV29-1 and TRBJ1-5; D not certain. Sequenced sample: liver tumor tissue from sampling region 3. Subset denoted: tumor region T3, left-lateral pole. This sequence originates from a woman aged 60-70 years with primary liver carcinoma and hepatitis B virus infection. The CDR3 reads CRVENGEGQHF. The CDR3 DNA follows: TGCAGGGTTGAAAACGGAGAGGGCCAGCATTTT. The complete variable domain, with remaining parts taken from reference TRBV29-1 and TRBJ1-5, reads SAVISQKPSRDICQRGTSLTIQCQVDSQVTMMFWYRQQPGQSLTLIATANQGSEATYESGFVIDKFPISRPNLTFSTLTVSNMSPEDSSIYLCRVENGEGQHFGDGTRLSIL.